This T cell receptor beta chain was retrieved from a study of T cell changes during pregnancy in multiple sclerosis. Germline lookup yields CDR1 MNHEY and CDR2 SMNVEV (reference sequence). V was trimmed by 2 bases and J by 3 bases, leaving 18 bases between them. The length of the CDR3 is 17 residues. Assay: immunoSEQ multiplex PCR; the TCRdb copy retains only in-frame clones and omits some. The table includes about 68,000 clones, roughly 89% detected once. This sequence was found in a female donor with multiple sclerosis, enrolled in a pregnancy study. This sample comprised peripheral blood, obtained in the second trimester of pregnancy. The chain has TRBV27 and TRBJ2-3; D is possibly TRBD2 (6 bases). CDR3 sequence reads: CASSLESRAGRTDTQYF. The CDR3 coding sequence is TGTGCCAGCAGTTTAGAATCTCGGGCAGGGAGGACAGATACGCAGTATTTT.